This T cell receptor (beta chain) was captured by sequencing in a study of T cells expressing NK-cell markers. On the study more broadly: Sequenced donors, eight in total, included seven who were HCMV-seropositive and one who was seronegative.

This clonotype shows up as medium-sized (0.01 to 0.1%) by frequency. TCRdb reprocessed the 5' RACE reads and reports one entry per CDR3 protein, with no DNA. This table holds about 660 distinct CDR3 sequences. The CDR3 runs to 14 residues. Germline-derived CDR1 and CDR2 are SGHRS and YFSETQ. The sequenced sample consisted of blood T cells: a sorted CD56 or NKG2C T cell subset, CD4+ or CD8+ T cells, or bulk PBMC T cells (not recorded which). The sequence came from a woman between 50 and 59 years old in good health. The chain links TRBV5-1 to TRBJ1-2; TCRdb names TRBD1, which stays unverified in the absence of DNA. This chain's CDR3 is CASSLQQGRYGYTF.